Listed below are T cell receptor beta chains from one sample, sequenced in a study of cytomegalovirus exposure and HLA in healthy donors. The method was immunoSEQ multiplex PCR; TCRdb's version includes in-frame clones alone and lacks a portion of them. The sample yields about 140,000 clones, approximately 80% seen once. Input material: PBMCs. These receptors were taken from a man in his forties or fifties in good health and CMV-seronegative. Both conserved end residues are trimmed from each CDR3. The order of the fields is clone size, V gene, CDR3 protein. Clone size is shown for a subset of rows, as once, few, many or a class of expanded clone.

once,TRBV5-6,ASSPQTTGELF
once,TRBV19,ASNREGVSNEQF
NA,TRBV10-3,AISPGQMNTEAF
NA,TRBV14,ASSQERRELTGELF
NA,TRBV9,ASSVGLAGGRTDTQY
NA,TRBV14,ASSQDGVAPSYEQY
once,TRBV6-1,ASTLTEYSNQPQH
NA,TRBV28,ASRWGGQETQY
NA,TRBV7-9,ASSLGGQRGAAYEQY
once,TRBV7-2,ASSFWGGGYT
NA,TRBV5-6,ASSPNNDRVQETQY
medium-sized,TRBV4-1,ASSQERPGGEEAF
NA,TRBV27,ASSSTYRGLRTNEKLF
NA,TRBV5-4,ASRDRVEGDVPS
NA,TRBV28,ASSTGHNEQF
NA,TRBV2,ASIGTSGITGELF
NA,TRBV19,ASQGGAPSYNEQF
NA,TRBV2,ASRGTDLPYEQY
NA,TRBV30,AWSEAVSKNSQY
NA,TRBV15,ATSSGGASDEQY
NA,TRBV11-3,ASSPSGTSGTSTDTQY
NA,TRBV28,ASSSPSGGRNEQY
few,TRBV5-6,ASSLGGGGETQY
few,TRBV29-1,SVTHDQETQY
once,TRBV5-8,ASRNRGSNQPQH
NA,TRBV7-2,ASSLATRDYTDTQY
NA,TRBV11-2,ASSRGVAGSSYEQY
NA,TRBV7-6,ASSHSVQGHYQETQY
NA,TRBV7-9,ASSLDLAGGTDTQY
NA,TRBV28,ASSFTGGPSPDTQY
NA,TRBV27,ASSPIGERHYEQY
NA,TRBV19,ASSIATTNEKLF
NA,TRBV19,ASSIGQAYEQY
NA,TRBV30,AWSLRGGGGYEQY
few,TRBV7-6,ASSDWIYEQGRDETQY
NA,TRBV23-1,ASSQSWLEC
NA,TRBV7-8,ASSLAPVAGAPLNTGELF
NA,TRBV6-5,ASSHQGLEQY
NA,TRBV6-4,ASSDQAGSSTDTQY